These 6 T cell receptor beta chains originate from one sample sequenced in a study of CD8 T cells in ankylosing spondylitis. Study-level points and caveats: Ankylosing spondylitis blood appeared to carry a characteristic TCR beta motif of several highly homologous variants.

Which antigens these TCRs recognize remains unknown. Via MiXCR, TCRdb re-called the 5' RACE reads, giving one row per CDR3 protein. The table shows more than 250,000 distinct CDR3 sequences, with around 7.6% occurring only once. The sequenced sample consisted of blood, either unsorted or a sorted T cell fraction (not recorded which). These receptors were obtained from a male donor with ankylosing spondylitis.

The chain uses TRBV30 and TRBJ2-7; D is ambiguous. In germline, CDR1 is GTSNPN, CDR2 SVGIG (reference sequence). V shed 1 base and J shed 3 bases, with 10 bases lying between them. The CDR3 runs to 13 residues. DNA of the CDR3: TGTGCCTGGAGTGCGATGTCTTTCTACGAGCAGTACTTC. It codes for CAWSAMSFYEQYF.

This clonotype was recorded a few times. The V call is TRBV6-1, the J call TRBJ2-4; 11 positions match TRBD2. Per the germline V gene, CDR1 is MNHNS and CDR2 is SASEGT. V shed 6 bases, J shed 8 bases, and the junction held 9 bases outside the gene matches. The CDR3 totals 15 residues. CDR3 amino acids: CASSRQLAGVYIQYF. CDR3 nucleotides: TGTGCCAGCAGCCGCCAACTAGCGGGAGTGTACATTCAGTACTTC.

This clonotype was found a few times. The chain has TRBV20-1 and TRBJ2-4; D call uncertain. V lost 5 bases and J 0 bases, leaving 14 bases between the germline ends. Germline lookup yields CDR1 DFQATT and CDR2 SNEGSKA (reference sequence). This CDR3 has 15 amino acids. This chain's CDR3 is CSAGSRRLAKNIQYF. The CDR3 bases are TGCAGTGCTGGCTCTAGGCGCTTAGCCAAAAACATTCAGTACTTC.

The chain uses TRBV7-6 and TRBJ1-3; D not resolved. CDR1 is SGHVS and CDR2 is FNYEAQ in the germline V gene. The CDR3 runs to 15 residues. V was pared by 1 base and J by 2 bases, with 9 bases between. The CDR3 coding sequence is TGTGCCAGCAGCTTAGGGTCCCTGACTGGAAACACCATATATTTT. It translates to CASSLGSLTGNTIYF.

This clonotype came up a few times. J is TRBJ2-1 and V is TRBV5-6, with TRBD1 matching over 9 bases. This CDR3 is 17 amino acids long. Germline loops: CDR1 SGHDT, CDR2 YYEEEE. Losses at the gene ends were 4 bases for V and 9 bases for J; bases not matched to a gene: 17. Here the CDR3 DNA reads TGTGCCAGCAGCCATAACAGGGGGCGTTTAATTGTAAGTGAGCAGTTCTTC. Amino acid sequence: CASSHNRGRLIVSEQFF.

This clonotype appeared a few times. The rearrangement links TRBV20-1 to TRBJ2-1, with a tentative D call TRBD2 (5 bases). The CDR3 consists of 12 residues. Trimming pared 1 base from V and 8 bases from J, leaving 9 bases between. Germline V gives CDR1 DFQATT, CDR2 SNEGSKA (reference sequence). The CDR3 loop reads CSARGRLHEQFF. The CDR3, as DNA: TGCAGTGCTAGAGGCCGACTACATGAGCAGTTCTTC.